A single sample is the source of the 20 T cell receptor beta chains below, sequenced in a study of PD-1 blockade in mismatch repair-deficient tumors. Generated by immunoSEQ multiplex PCR, the TCRdb table keeps only in-frame clones and is missing some. The table shows about 34,000 clones, with 65% to 85% occurring only once. Sequencing was performed on PBMCs, taken approximately 6 weeks after starting pembrolizumab. The origin of the receptors is an adult with mismatch repair-deficient cancer.

This chain links TRBV9 with TRBJ2-5; 8 bases map to TRBD2. The V and J ends lost 3 bases and 2 bases, in that order; junction bases with no gene match: 0. The germline V gene has CDR1 SGDLS and CDR2 YYNGEE. This CDR3 has 13 amino acids. This CDR3 is CASSERGQETQYF. CDR3 in DNA: TGTGCCAGCAGCGAGCGGGGGCAAGAGACCCAGTACTTC.

The J gene is TRBJ2-7, the V gene TRBV5-1, with 9 positions matching TRBD1. CDR3 length: 15 amino acids. CDR1 SGHRS and CDR2 YFSETQ come from the germline V gene. V gave up 4 bases and J gave up 3 bases; unmatched junction bases: 8. The CDR3 spells CASSNPTGGGYEQYF. CDR3 DNA sequence: TGCGCCAGCAGCAACCCGACAGGGGGTGGCTACGAGCAGTACTTC.

The genes are TRBV11-3 and TRBJ2-7; perhaps TRBD2 as D (6 bases). The CDR3 has 14 residues. The germline V and J ends were trimmed by 3 bases and 1 base, with 10 bases remaining between them. Germline CDR1 reads SGHNT; CDR2 reads YENEEA. The CDR3 nucleotides read TGTGCCAGCAGCTTTTCGGGAGTTTCCTACGAGCAGTACTTC. Encoded protein: CASSFSGVSYEQYF.

This clone showed up just once. V gene TRBV28 combines with J gene TRBJ2-5, with D possibly TRBD1 on 5 matching bases. The V gene's germline CDR1 is MDHEN and CDR2 SYDVKM. V was trimmed by 5 bases and J by 7 bases, leaving 14 bases between them. The CDR3 runs 13 residues. The CDR3 sequence: CASSKRAQGTQYF. CDR3 nucleotides: TGTGCCAGCAGTAAACGGGCCCAGGGGACCCAGTACTTC. The variable domain in full, with the rest retrieved from reference TRBV28 and TRBJ2-5, is DVKVTQSSRYLVKRTGEKVFLECVQDMDHENMFWYRQDPGLGLRLIYFSYDVKMKEKGDIPEGYSVSREKKERFSLILESASTNQTSMYLCASSKRAQGTQYFGPGTRLLVL.

The chain couples TRBV11-1 to TRBJ2-7; 7 nucleotides line up with TRBD2. With 1 base clipped from V and 2 bases from J, the junction kept 2 bases outside the gene matches. The CDR3 contains 14 residues. The germline CDR1 and CDR2 sequences are SGHAT and FQDESV (reference sequence). The DNA of the CDR3 is TGTGCCAGCAGCTTAGTTGCGGGGGCCTACGAGCAGTACTTC. The encoded protein is CASSLVAGAYEQYF. Drawing the rest from reference TRBV11-1 and TRBJ2-7, the complete variable domain is EAEVAQSPRYKITEKSQAVAFWCDPISGHATLYWYRQILGQGPELLVQFQDESVVDDSQLPKDRFSAERLKGVDSTLKIQPAELGDSAMYLCASSLVAGAYEQYFGPGTRLTVT.

The rearrangement links TRBV4-2 to TRBJ2-3; 8 nucleotides match TRBD2. This CDR3 region has 17 residues. Germline V gene sequence: CDR1 LGHNA, CDR2 YNFKEQ. Trimming cost V 4 bases and J 6 bases; bases outside gene matches: 15. The chain's CDR3 is CASSRVLAGGSMDTQYF. As DNA, the CDR3 is TGTGCCAGCAGCCGGGTCCTGGCGGGAGGTTCCATGGATACGCAGTATTTT.

This clone was counted once. The chain recombines TRBV9 with TRBJ2-3; D gene ambiguous. Trimming took off 1 base at V and 0 bases at J, with 12 bases between the two ends. Germline CDR1 and CDR2: SGDLS and YYNGEE. The CDR3 totals 16 residues. CDR3 residues: CASSVLSISSTDTQYF. The CDR3 nucleotides are TGTGCCAGCAGCGTATTAAGCATTTCTAGCACAGATACGCAGTATTTT. Looking up the rest from reference TRBV9 and TRBJ2-3 gives the full variable domain: DSGVTQTPKHLITATGQRVTLRCSPRSGDLSVYWYQQSLDQGLQFLIQYYNGEERAKGNILERFSAQQFPDLHSELNLSSLELGDSALYFCASSVLSISSTDTQYFGPGTRLTVL.

V and J are TRBV5-6 and TRBJ2-5, with TRBD2 matching 7 bases. CDR3 length equals 16 residues. Trimming removed 1 base from V and 7 bases from J; junction bases left unmatched: 13. Germline V gene sequence: CDR1 SGHDT, CDR2 YYEEEE. This CDR3 is CASSLLTSRSWGTQYF. The CDR3 bases are TGTGCCAGCAGCTTGTTGACTAGCAGAAGTTGGGGGACCCAGTACTTC.

This chain connects TRBV19 to TRBJ2-3; perhaps TRBD2 as D (6 bases). This CDR3 has 14 amino acids. Germline CDR1 is LNHDA and CDR2 is SQIVND (reference sequence). Between the trimmed V and J ends, which lost 5 bases and 3 bases, there was a span of 12 bases. The CDR3 region is CASSRDSGTDTQYF. For the CDR3, the DNA is TGTGCCAGTAGTCGGGACTCGGGTACAGATACGCAGTATTTT.

CDR3 region: CASSAPRWETQYF. The CDR3 DNA is TGCGCCAGCAGCGCCCCGAGGTGGGAGACCCAGTACTTC. The chain recombines TRBV4-1 with TRBJ2-5; the D is unclear. This CDR3 contains 13 residues. The V end lost 5 bases, the J end lost 5 bases, and 12 bases lay between the germline ends. The germline V gene has CDR1 MGHRA and CDR2 YSYEKL.

The chain combines TRBV2 with TRBJ1-5; no firm D call. This CDR3 is built from 13 residues. Germline lookup yields CDR1 SNHLY and CDR2 FYNNEI. V shed 3 bases and J shed 5 bases, with 8 bases lying between them. CDR3 nucleotides: TGTGCCAGCAGTGACAACAGACATCAGCCCCAGCATTTT. It codes for CASSDNRHQPQHF.

V is TRBV29-1 and J is TRBJ2-1; the match to TRBD2 covers 8 bases. Per the germline V gene, CDR1 is SQVTM and CDR2 is ANQGSEA. This CDR3 comprises 16 residues. V shed 4 bases and J 6 bases; nucleotides not matched to a gene: 14. CDR3 in DNA: TGCAGCGTTGCTTCATTGGGCGGGAGGAGGTCCAATGAGCAGTTCTTC. Its translation: CSVASLGGRRSNEQFF.

The rearrangement uses TRBV6-5 and TRBJ2-1; D perhaps matches TRBD2 (6 bases). Germline values: CDR1 MNHEY, CDR2 SVGAGI. The CDR3 runs 13 residues. Trimming removed 5 bases from V and 7 bases from J, with 12 bases in between. CDR3 sequence: CASSQLGGNEQFF. In DNA form, the CDR3 reads TGTGCCAGCAGTCAACTAGGAGGGAATGAGCAGTTCTTC.

This chain links TRBV11-2 with TRBJ2-1, with unresolved D. This CDR3 region has 14 residues. Trimming left V 5 bases short and J 5 bases short, with 13 bases between. CDR1 is SGHAT and CDR2 is FQNNGV in the germline V gene. The CDR3 DNA reads as TGTGCCAGCAGCCCTACCTTCCCTGACAATGAGCAGTTCTTC. It translates to CASSPTFPDNEQFF.

The chain recombines TRBV5-1 with TRBJ2-2; the D gene is possibly TRBD1 (6 bases). CDR1 is SGHRS and CDR2 is YFSETQ in the germline V gene. The CDR3 is 14 residues long. V lost 4 bases to trimming and J lost 5 bases, with 12 bases between them. The CDR3 DNA reads TGCGCCAGCAGCCCGGACAGAGGGACCGGGGAGCTGTTTTTT. Translated: CASSPDRGTGELFF.

CDR3 amino acids: CASSVGNPVSDTQYF. Here the CDR3 DNA reads TGTGCCAGCAGCGTAGGAAATCCAGTCTCAGATACGCAGTATTTT. The chain has TRBV9 and TRBJ2-3; no definite D call. V was pared by 0 bases and J by 4 bases, with 12 bases between. Germline loops: CDR1 SGDLS, CDR2 YYNGEE. The length of the CDR3 is 15 residues.

This clone was seen a few times. The chain recombines TRBV28 with TRBJ2-7; TRBD2 might be the D (5 bases). Germline loops: CDR1 MDHEN, CDR2 SYDVKM. CDR3 length: 13 residues. The V end lost 5 bases, the J end lost 9 bases, and 17 bases lay between the germline ends. The CDR3 here is CASSISGPNLQYF. The DNA of the CDR3 is TGTGCCAGCAGTATCAGCGGACCTAATTTGCAGTACTTC.

The chain combines TRBV7-9 with TRBJ2-1; 7 nucleotides match TRBD2. The V segment lost 1 base and the J segment 0 bases; nucleotides outside the gene matches: 12. The CDR3 extends over 19 amino acids. CDR1 and CDR2 from the germline V gene are SEHNR and FQNEAQ (reference sequence). Here the CDR3 DNA reads TGTGCCAGCAGCTTAGAGGGGCGGGAGCGGAGGGGCTCCTACAATGAGCAGTTCTTC. It yields the protein CASSLEGRERRGSYNEQFF. Together with reference TRBV7-9 and TRBJ2-1, the CDR3 gives the full variable domain: DTGVSQNPRHKITKRGQNVTFRCDPISEHNRLYWYRQTLGQGPEFLTYFQNEAQLEKSRLLSDRFSAERPKGSFSTLEIQRTEQGDSAMYLCASSLEGRERRGSYNEQFFGPGTRLTVL.

The chain has TRBV25-1 and TRBJ2-3; unclear D gene. V lost 2 bases to trimming and J lost 6 bases, with 9 bases between them. The CDR3 loop spans 13 amino acids. From germline, CDR1 is MGHDK and CDR2 SYGVNS. In nucleotides, the CDR3 is TGTGCCAGCAGTGAAAGAATTCAGGATACGCAGTATTTT. Protein sequence: CASSERIQDTQYF.

The chain couples TRBV9 to TRBJ1-3; unclear D gene. The CDR3 is 15 amino acids. Trimming stripped 2 bases from V and 0 bases from J, with 9 bases between. Germline V gene sequence: CDR1 SGDLS, CDR2 YYNGEE. Here the CDR3 reads CASSVQGSSGNTIYF. CDR3 coding DNA: TGTGCCAGCAGCGTTCAAGGGAGCTCTGGAAACACCATATATTTT.